This TCR beta chain was sequenced during a study of blood T cell repertoires in COVID-19. Background on the study: Acute and convalescent COVID-19 samples came from the United States, Italy and Spain. PBMCs, B-cell-depleted T cells, or T cells provided the cDNA or gDNA that made up the material.

Per the original methods: For nucleated cells, counts were estimated from reference gene primer amplification. Assay: immunoSEQ multiplex PCR; the TCRdb copy retains only in-frame clones and omits some. The V and J calls and clone size are taken from that table; D and trimming were inferred from the DNA. Among 250,000 to 350,000 clones listed, roughly 80% were seen once. Germline loops: CDR1 MRHNA, CDR2 SNTAGT. This CDR3 is built from 16 residues. Germline trimming cut 5 bases from V and 4 bases from J; bases unmatched to any gene: 9. Seattle patients were enrolled while actively infected and followed longitudinally.

The genes are TRBV6-4 and TRBJ2-2; 8 bases fit TRBD1. The specimen sequenced was peripheral blood. The TCR sequence derives from an older person with COVID-19, enrolled during active disease. The CDR3 sequence: CASSSTGDVGTGELFF. The DNA for the CDR3 is TGTGCCAGCAGTTCGACAGGGGACGTGGGCACCGGGGAGCTGTTTTTT.